This TCR beta chain appears in the sequencing data of a study of blood T cell repertoires in COVID-19. Looking at the study overall: COVID-19 samples collected from the United States, Italy and Spain covered acute and convalescent phases. The cDNA or gDNA used as material had been derived from T cells, B-cell-depleted T cells, or PBMCs.

Germline lookup yields CDR1 LNHDA and CDR2 SQIVND (reference sequence). The CDR3 extends over 17 amino acids. The V segment lost 4 bases and the J segment 4 bases; nucleotides outside the gene matches: 13. Authors' processing steps: Amplification of reference gene primers provided the estimated nucleated cell counts. The data were produced by immunoSEQ multiplex PCR, yet TCRdb's version contains in-frame clones alone and is incomplete. V, J and clone size are those of that table, while D and trimming were read from the DNA. Found here are about 260,000 clones, over 75% of them singletons; the top ten hold 2.3%.

The sequence was obtained from a woman aged 45-65 years with acute or convalescent COVID-19. The specimen was peripheral blood. This sequence joins TRBV19 and TRBJ1-5; 7 nucleotides match TRBD1. CDR3 DNA sequence: TGTGCCAGTAGTAACGTCCAAAGACAGGGCCGAAATCAGCCCCAGCATTTT. This encodes CASSNVQRQGRNQPQHF.